This TCR beta chain was identified during a study of shared clonotypes between healthy human individuals. How the authors handled the data: ImmunoSEQ junction-only sequences lacked quality scores, so their filtering differed. Libraries were prepared by immunoSEQ multiplex PCR; TCRdb keeps only in-frame clonotypes and omits some of them. V and J calls and clone size are as listed in that table; D and trimming were resolved from the DNA. Of about 1.1 million clones in the sample, 78% are singletons; the top ten hold under 0.65%. This clonotype was obtained from a man in his late teens or twenties in good health. Some clones in this sample may be carry-over from other donors' samples. Sequencing input: memory CD4+ T cells from PBMCs. Documented subset: CD45RA-negative fraction.

CDR3 coding DNA: TGTGCCAGCAGCGTAGGACATTTGGGGTATGGCTACACCTTC. This translates into CASSVGHLGYGYTF. The gene calls are TRBV9 and TRBJ1-2; D uncertain. Deletions cut 0 bases from V and 5 bases from J, with 11 bases between. This CDR3 has 14 residues. The V gene's germline CDR1 is SGDLS and CDR2 YYNGEE.